The 30 T cell receptor beta chains reported below all come from one sample, sequenced in a study of CD8 T cells in Susac syndrome. Random hexamers served to reverse transcribe about 0.5 to 1 ug RNA. TCRdb recomputed calls from the immunoSEQ multiplex PCR reads with MiXCR, one row per CDR3 protein. The sample lists 180,000 or so distinct CDR3 sequences; 85% to 95% were seen once. Sequenced: CD4+ T cells from PBMCs. The receptor source for this set is a human donor in good health.

This chain connects TRBV3-1 to TRBJ2-1; no reliable D call. The CDR3 totals 15 residues. The germline V gene encodes CDR1 LGHDT and CDR2 YNNKEL (reference sequence). V lost 1 base to trimming and J lost 6 bases, with 13 bases between them. In DNA form, the CDR3 reads TGTGCCAGCAGCCAAGGAAGGGCGGAGACCAATGAGCAGTTCTTC. This translates into CASSQGRAETNEQFF.

The chain is built from TRBV3-1 and TRBJ2-3; D is unclear. V lost 4 bases, J lost 13 bases, and 18 bases lay in between. The length of the CDR3 is 13 residues. Per germline, CDR1 LGHDT and CDR2 YNNKEL (reference sequence). CDR3 loop: CASSLPGMGKEYF. CDR3 nucleotides: TGTGCCAGCAGCCTCCCCGGAATGGGAAAGGAGTATTTT.

The rearrangement joins TRBV7-2 to TRBJ2-3; perhaps TRBD1 as D (6 bases). This CDR3 has 13 amino acids. CDR1 is SGHTA and CDR2 is FQGNSA in the germline V gene. Trimming stripped 6 bases from V and 9 bases from J, with 16 bases between. The CDR3 DNA sequence: TGTGCCAGCAGTCATCGGACAGCCCTCACGCAGTATTTT. Protein product: CASSHRTALTQYF.

The chain links TRBV9 to TRBJ2-6; D ambiguous. Trimming pared 4 bases from V and 1 base from J, leaving 6 bases between. The germline V gene encodes CDR1 SGDLS and CDR2 YYNGEE. The length of the CDR3 is 14 residues. This CDR3 reads CASSTSSGANVLTF. CDR3 nucleotides: TGTGCCAGCAGCACGTCATCTGGGGCCAACGTCCTGACTTTC. Combining the CDR3 with reference TRBV9 and TRBJ2-6 gives the whole variable domain DSGVTQTPKHLITATGQRVTLRCSPRSGDLSVYWYQQSLDQGLQFLIQYYNGEERAKGNILERFSAQQFPDLHSELNLSSLELGDSALYFCASSTSSGANVLTFGAGSRLTVL.

This clonotype was seen just once. The chain has TRBV5-4 and TRBJ1-1; TRBD1 matches at 7 bases. The V gene's germline CDR1 is SGHNT and CDR2 YYREEE (reference sequence). J was trimmed by 0 bases and V by 3 bases; bases with no gene match: 5. This CDR3 has 15 residues. The CDR3 nucleotides read TGTGCCAGCAGCTCAACTAGGGGGCTGAACACTGAAGCTTTCTTT. It specifies CASSSTRGLNTEAFF.

This clonotype occurred once. The genes are TRBV10-3 and TRBJ1-5; 7 bases align to TRBD1. The germline CDR1 and CDR2 sequences are ENHRY and SYGVKD. V gave up 6 bases and J gave up 5 bases; unmatched junction bases: 4. The CDR3 consists of 13 residues. DNA of the CDR3: TGTGCCATCAGCGGGGACAGCGATCAGCCCCAGCATTTT. Translated: CAISGDSDQPQHF.

Concerning this clonotype itself: No conserved phenylalanine or tryptophan ends this CDR3, so it is likely a read error. V usage is TRBV2 and J usage is TRBJ1-1; TRBD1 matches at 10 bases. This CDR3 has 14 amino acids. The V and J ends lost 5 bases and 5 bases, in that order; junction bases with no gene match: 5. CDR1 is SNHLY and CDR2 is FYNNEI in the germline V gene. The CDR3, as DNA: TGTGCCAGCAGTTCAGGACAGGGGGTAACTGAAGCTTTCCTT. It codes for CASSSGQGVTEAFL.

CDR3 coding DNA: TGCAGCGTTCGTCAGCTCGGTGGGTGGGACGAGCAGTACTTC. Translating it yields CSVRQLGGWDEQYF. The chain recombines TRBV29-1 with TRBJ2-7; D unclear. Trimming took off 5 bases at V and 5 bases at J, with 19 bases between the two ends. CDR1 is SQVTM, CDR2 ANQGSEA, per germline. The CDR3 contains 14 residues.

The chain is built from TRBV20-1 and TRBJ2-5; 11 positions agree with TRBD2. Germline trimming cut 6 bases from V and 9 bases from J; bases unmatched to any gene: 3. CDR1 is DFQATT and CDR2 is SNEGSKA in the germline V gene (reference sequence). The CDR3 is 11 residues long. The CDR3 protein is CSAPGLAAQYF. In DNA form, the CDR3 reads TGCAGTGCCCCGGGACTAGCGGCCCAGTACTTC.

The rearrangement joins TRBV30 to TRBJ1-5, with D maybe TRBD1 (5 bases). V lost 0 bases to trimming and J lost 4 bases, with 7 bases between them. Germline CDR1 is GTSNPN and CDR2 is SVGIG (reference sequence). The CDR3 is 13 amino acids. The CDR3 DNA follows: TGTGCCTGGAGTGTCAGGGATAATCAGCCCCAGCATTTT. This sequence encodes CAWSVRDNQPQHF.

The chain recombines TRBV20-1 with TRBJ1-1, with a possible D match to TRBD1 (6 bases). Deletions cut 4 bases from V and 2 bases from J, with 8 bases between. This CDR3 has 12 amino acids. Germline V CDR1 and CDR2: DFQATT, SNEGSKA (reference sequence). The CDR3 here is CSATGDNTEAFF. Written as DNA, the CDR3 is TGCAGTGCTACAGGGGATAACACTGAAGCTTTCTTT.

The gene calls are TRBV20-1 and TRBJ2-7, with 10 bases that match TRBD1. The CDR3 covers 14 residues. The trim removed 6 bases at V and 6 bases at J, leaving 11 bases unmatched. Germline values: CDR1 DFQATT, CDR2 SNEGSKA (reference sequence). CDR3 DNA: TGCAGTGCCACCGGGACAGGGGATGAGTCCGAGCAGTACTTC. Its translation is CSATGTGDESEQYF.

This sequence joins TRBV12-3 or TRBV12-4 and TRBJ2-3; 7 nucleotides line up with TRBD2. The V and J ends lost 4 bases and 8 bases, in that order; junction bases with no gene match: 6. The CDR3 is 13 residues long. The CDR3 spells CASSSSSGGTQYF. As DNA, the CDR3 is TGTGCCAGCAGTTCCTCTAGCGGCGGTACGCAGTATTTT.

The chain is built from TRBV5-1 and TRBJ1-1, with unresolved D. Trimming took 4 bases from V and 3 from J, leaving 13 bases between them. The germline CDR1 and CDR2 sequences are SGHRS and YFSETQ. The CDR3 contains 14 residues. As DNA, the CDR3 is TGCGCCAGCAGCGGAAATAGCCGGGACACTGAAGCTTTCTTT. It yields the protein CASSGNSRDTEAFF.

The chain links TRBV29-1 to TRBJ2-7; D might be TRBD1 or TRBD2, each matching 6 bases. The CDR3 length is 15 residues. V was shortened by 6 bases and J by 4 bases, with 22 bases between the two germline ends. Per germline, CDR1 SQVTM and CDR2 ANQGSEA. The CDR3 nucleotides read TGCAGCGTGGTGGGGAGCCGGGGGACACCTTACGAGCAGTACTTC. Translation: CSVVGSRGTPYEQYF.

The rearrangement uses TRBV2 and TRBJ2-3; the D gene is possibly TRBD2 (6 bases). There are 14 residues in the CDR3. The germline V and J ends were trimmed by 7 bases and 2 bases, with 13 bases remaining between them. Germline CDR1 SNHLY, CDR2 FYNNEI. The CDR3 region has the DNA TGTGCCAGCATGGCGGGGTGGATCACAGATACGCAGTATTTT. Translated, it gives CASMAGWITDTQYF.

The chain combines TRBV20-1 with TRBJ1-5, with 9 bases identical to TRBD1. This CDR3 is 14 amino acids long. CDR1 is DFQATT, CDR2 SNEGSKA, per germline (reference sequence). V lost 3 bases, J lost 5 bases, and 5 bases stayed unmatched. The CDR3 region is CSASGTGGHQPQHF. Here the CDR3 DNA reads TGCAGTGCTAGCGGAACAGGGGGCCATCAGCCCCAGCATTTT.

This rearrangement joins TRBV14 to TRBJ2-7, with 8 nucleotides matching TRBD1. The CDR3 runs to 15 residues. Per the germline V gene, CDR1 is SGHDN and CDR2 is FVKESK. J was trimmed by 0 bases and V by 4 bases; bases with no gene match: 5. The CDR3 sequence is CASSPNRGISYEQYF. In DNA form, the CDR3 reads TGTGCCAGCAGCCCGAACAGGGGGATCTCCTACGAGCAGTACTTC.

The chain recombines TRBV29-1 with TRBJ1-2, with D maybe TRBD1 (6 bases). The ends were cut back, 6 bases at V and 4 bases at J, with 15 bases in the middle. This CDR3 contains 13 residues. The germline V gene has CDR1 SQVTM and CDR2 ANQGSEA. In DNA, the CDR3 is TGCAGCGTGAGGGGGGAGGAAAGCTATGGCTACACCTTC. This translates into CSVRGEESYGYTF.

The J gene is TRBJ2-4, the V gene TRBV5-1; the match to TRBD2 covers 12 bases. Trimming cost V 4 bases and J 5 bases; bases outside gene matches: 4. Germline V gene sequence: CDR1 SGHRS, CDR2 YFSETQ. The CDR3 spans 15 residues. Here the CDR3 DNA reads TGCGCCAGCAGCCACGGACTAGCGGGGCAAAACATTCAGTACTTC. This encodes CASSHGLAGQNIQYF.

The rearrangement uses TRBV20-1 and TRBJ2-7; no clear D. CDR1 and CDR2 from the germline V gene are DFQATT and SNEGSKA (reference sequence). With 3 bases removed from V and 0 bases from J, the gap between germline ends came to 6 bases. This CDR3 spans 12 amino acids. The CDR3 spells CSARGSSYEQYV. CDR3 DNA sequence: TGCAGTGCTAGGGGCAGCTCCTACGAGCAGTACGTC.

This sequence joins TRBV15 and TRBJ2-5; D tentatively reads TRBD1 or TRBD2 (5 bases each). CDR1 and CDR2 from the germline V gene are LNHNV and YYDKDF (reference sequence). V shed 2 bases and J shed 4 bases, with 17 bases lying between them. There are 16 residues in the CDR3. The CDR3 DNA reads TGTGCCACCAGCAGATCCCGGGACCCCCGGGGAGAGACCCAGTACTTC. This encodes CATSRSRDPRGETQYF.

The count of this clonotype is one. V gene TRBV20-1 combines with J gene TRBJ2-7; 7 nucleotides agree with TRBD2. Germline V gene sequence: CDR1 DFQATT, CDR2 SNEGSKA (reference sequence). CDR3 length: 13 residues. V shed 7 bases and J 1 base; nucleotides not matched to a gene: 7. The CDR3 sequence: CSVSGGESYEQYF. The CDR3 coding sequence is TGCAGTGTTTCTGGGGGGGAGTCCTACGAGCAGTACTTC.

The genes are TRBV12-3 or TRBV12-4 and TRBJ1-2; 8 bases line up with TRBD1. J gave up 2 bases and V 0 bases, and 11 bases lay outside the gene matches. This CDR3 has 18 amino acids. The CDR3 bases are TGTGCCAGCAGTTTAGCCGGGACAGGCCCGCCATGGAACTATGGCTACACCTTC. It translates to CASSLAGTGPPWNYGYTF.

V usage is TRBV5-6 and J usage is TRBJ2-3; TRBD1 agrees at 7 bases. Trimming removed 4 bases from V and 0 bases from J; junction bases left unmatched: 8. There are 16 residues in the CDR3. Germline V lookup: CDR1 SGHDT, CDR2 YYEEEE. CDR3 coding DNA: TGTGCCAGCAGCGCTGGACAGGTTCGGAGCACAGATACGCAGTATTTT. Protein product: CASSAGQVRSTDTQYF.

The CDR3 here is CASSPPWTDKNIQYF. In DNA, the CDR3 is TGTGCCAGCAGCCCCCCTTGGACAGACAAAAACATTCAGTACTTC. This sequence joins TRBV7-2 and TRBJ2-4, with TRBD1 as a possible D gene (6 bases). The germline V and J ends were trimmed by 5 bases and 3 bases, with 14 bases remaining between them. The CDR3 runs to 15 residues. Germline V gene sequence: CDR1 SGHTA, CDR2 FQGNSA.

The rearrangement uses TRBV7-3 and TRBJ2-7; the D gene is possibly TRBD1 (5 bases). Germline V gene lookup returns CDR1 SGHTA and CDR2 FQGTGA. Deletions cut 5 bases from V and 5 bases from J, with 13 bases between. This CDR3 has 13 residues. This chain's CDR3 is CASSPVQGHEQYV. The CDR3, as DNA: TGTGCCAGCAGCCCCGTCCAGGGCCACGAGCAGTACGTC.

The chain couples TRBV24-1 to TRBJ2-3, with 11 nucleotides matching TRBD2. Germline CDR1 KGHDR, CDR2 SFDVKD. After removal of 3 bases from V and 0 bases from J, the junction contained 7 bases not matched to a gene. The CDR3 has 18 residues. CDR3 nucleotides: TGTGCCACCAGTGATCCTAGCGGGGGGCTAAAGAGCACAGATACGCAGTATTTT. This encodes CATSDPSGGLKSTDTQYF.

CDR3 residues: CASSQSIHEQYV. The DNA of the CDR3 is TGCGCCAGCAGTCAATCGATCCACGAGCAGTACGTC. This chain joins TRBV23-1 and TRBJ2-7; no reliable D call. TRBV23-1 is an ORF, with its function uncertain. V dropped 0 bases and J dropped 5 bases, with 5 bases sitting between them. The CDR3 has 12 amino acids.

The chain joins TRBV10-3 to TRBJ2-3; D not certain. From germline, CDR1 is ENHRY and CDR2 SYGVKD. CDR3 length: 11 amino acids. V shed 8 bases and J shed 4 bases, with 7 bases lying between them. CDR3 amino acids: CAIGVPDTQYF. The CDR3 DNA reads as TGTGCCATCGGTGTTCCAGATACGCAGTATTTT.